This T cell receptor (beta chain) appears in the sequencing data of a study of shared clonotypes between healthy human individuals. The CDR3 is 15 residues long. Germline loops: CDR1 MNHEY, CDR2 SMNVEV (reference sequence). Trimming cost V 2 bases and J 3 bases, with 12 bases left between them. Profiling relied on immunoSEQ multiplex PCR, and the TCRdb table lists in-frame clones only, not all of them. The top ten clones hold roughly 1.1% of a sample with 1,500,000 or so clones, roughly 95% of them seen once. Only Caucasian adults living in Nashville, Tennessee served as donors. This TCR came from a man aged 25 to 45 in good health. The genes are TRBV27 and TRBJ2-3; D may be TRBD1 (6 bases). Sequencing input: naive CD4+ T cells sorted from blood. As to subset: CD45RA+ positively selected. CDR3 coding DNA: TGTGCCAGCAGTTTAGGACAGAAGTGGACAGATACGCAGTATTTT. Translation gives CASSLGQKWTDTQYF.